The sequence of this T cell receptor beta chain was determined in a study of T-cell reconstitution after alpha-beta-depleted transplantation in children. The V end was cut by 2 bases, the J end by 4 bases, with 3 bases between. There are 12 residues in the CDR3. Germline V CDR1 and CDR2: LGHDT, YNNKEL (reference sequence). Construction of the TCRbeta library involved unique molecular identifiers. TCRdb re-analysed the PCR reads in MiXCR, keeping a single row per CDR3 protein. The table includes a few hundred thousand distinct CDR3 sequences, approximately 11% detected once. Sequencing was performed on PBMCs from the stem cell graft donor, taken from the stem cell graft. The chain combines TRBV3-1 with TRBJ1-3; D is uncertain. The source of this sequence is a human donor who donated a stem cell graft to a child with acute myeloid leukemia. CDR3 in DNA: TGTGCCAGCAGCCAATCCGGAAACACCATATATTTT. This gives the protein CASSQSGNTIYF.